The next 11 T cell receptor beta chains were all read from a single sample in a study of blood T cell repertoires in COVID-19. Generated by immunoSEQ multiplex PCR, the TCRdb table keeps only in-frame clones and is missing some. The sample carries about half a million clones, about 88% recorded once. Sequencing was done on a sample of peripheral blood. All receptors derive from a man in his late teens or twenties with COVID-19, enrolled during active disease.

The chain has TRBV7-2 and TRBJ2-5, with TRBD2 as a possible D gene (6 bases). Between the trimmed V and J ends, which lost 3 bases and 3 bases, there was a span of 8 bases. CDR1 is SGHTA, CDR2 FQGNSA, per germline. This CDR3 comprises 13 residues. The CDR3 protein is CASSFRREETQYF. The CDR3, as DNA: TGTGCCAGCAGCTTTAGGAGGGAAGAGACCCAGTACTTC.

V is TRBV5-1 and J is TRBJ2-7, with 10 bases aligning to TRBD2. Germline V CDR1 and CDR2: SGHRS, YFSETQ. V trimming: 4 bases; J trimming: 2 bases; junction bases outside the gene matches: 3. The CDR3 has 14 amino acids. CDR3 sequence reads: CASSSSGRAYEQYF. The CDR3 DNA sequence: TGCGCCAGCAGCAGCAGCGGGAGGGCCTACGAGCAGTACTTC.

This clone came up a few times. The genes are TRBV29-1 and TRBJ2-7; D unclear. The V and J ends lost 5 bases and 3 bases respectively, with 11 bases between them. Germline CDR1 is SQVTM and CDR2 is ANQGSEA. This CDR3 is 12 amino acids long. In DNA, the CDR3 is TGCAGCGTTCGTCAGACAAACTACGAGCAGTACTTC. Amino acids: CSVRQTNYEQYF.

The table lists this clone with a count of one. This chain connects TRBV19 to TRBJ2-5, with TRBD1 matching 7 bases. V was pared by 4 bases and J by 0 bases, with 2 bases of the junction left unmatched. The CDR3 loop spans 14 amino acids. Germline CDR1 is LNHDA and CDR2 is SQIVND (reference sequence). The CDR3 coding sequence is TGTGCCAGTAGTAGGACAGGCTACCAAGAGACCCAGTACTTC. Its translation: CASSRTGYQETQYF.

This chain connects TRBV4-1 to TRBJ1-4; D is possibly TRBD1 (5 bases). V lost 2 bases to trimming and J lost 7 bases, with 14 bases between them. The CDR3 is 15 amino acids. CDR1 is MGHRA and CDR2 is YSYEKL in the germline V gene. This CDR3 is CASSQLPGRGEKLFF. In DNA form, the CDR3 reads TGCGCCAGCAGCCAACTACCGGGGCGGGGTGAAAAACTGTTTTTT.

The gene calls are TRBV5-1 and TRBJ2-1; the match to TRBD2 covers 10 bases. Germline V lookup: CDR1 SGHRS, CDR2 YFSETQ. The CDR3 length is 23 residues. V dropped 1 base and J dropped 3; count of bases not matched to a gene: 25. As DNA, the CDR3 is TGCGCCAGCAGCTTGTTTTATGGGCAGGGGGTCATACCTAGCGGGAGAAGCTACAATGAGCAGTTCTTC. Encoded protein: CASSLFYGQGVIPSGRSYNEQFF.

V usage is TRBV30 and J usage is TRBJ2-1, with D maybe TRBD1 (5 bases). Deletions cut 3 bases from V and 2 bases from J, with 11 bases between. CDR1 and CDR2 (germline): GTSNPN, SVGIG (reference sequence). The length of the CDR3 is 14 residues. CDR3 in amino acids: CAWRDTRPYNEQFF. For the CDR3, the DNA is TGTGCCTGGAGGGACACCCGCCCCTACAATGAGCAGTTCTTC.

This chain uses TRBV27 with TRBJ2-1; TRBD1 aligns across 12 bases. The germline V gene has CDR1 MNHEY and CDR2 SMNVEV (reference sequence). V lost 0 bases, J lost 5 bases, and 2 bases stayed unmatched. CDR3 length: 16 residues. The CDR3 is CASSLSGTGGHNEQFF. The CDR3 DNA follows: TGTGCCAGCAGTTTATCGGGGACAGGGGGCCACAATGAGCAGTTCTTC.

The V and J genes are TRBV5-1 and TRBJ2-5; 12 positions match TRBD1. V was pared by 4 bases and J by 2 bases, with 9 bases of the junction left unmatched. The CDR3 is 17 amino acids. Germline lookup yields CDR1 SGHRS and CDR2 YFSETQ. CDR3 sequence reads: CASSRRGQGAFQETQYF. The CDR3 DNA sequence: TGCGCCAGCAGCCGCAGGGGACAGGGGGCTTTTCAAGAGACCCAGTACTTC. The whole variable domain, remainder taken from reference TRBV5-1 and TRBJ2-5, is KAGVTQTPRYLIKTRGQQVTLSCSPISGHRSVSWYQQTPGQGLQFLFEYFSETQRNKGNFPGRFSGRQFSNSRSEMNVSTLELGDSALYLCASSRRGQGAFQETQYFGPGTRLLVL.

The chain is built from TRBV28 and TRBJ1-2; 8 positions match TRBD1. CDR3 size: 13 residues. The germline CDR1 and CDR2 sequences are MDHEN and SYDVKM. The V and J ends lost 6 bases and 8 bases, in that order; junction bases with no gene match: 8. The CDR3 region is CASRQDRVDGYTF. CDR3 sequence (DNA): TGTGCCAGCAGACAGGACAGGGTGGACGGCTACACCTTC.

As DNA, the CDR3 is TGTGCCAGCAGTTACAGACACGACAATGAGCAGTTCTTC. Its protein is CASSYRHDNEQFF. The chain is built from TRBV6-6 and TRBJ2-1, with D uncertain. CDR1 is MNHNY and CDR2 is SVGAGI in the germline V gene (reference sequence). Trimming cost V 2 bases and J 5 bases, with 7 bases left between them. The length of the CDR3 is 13 residues.